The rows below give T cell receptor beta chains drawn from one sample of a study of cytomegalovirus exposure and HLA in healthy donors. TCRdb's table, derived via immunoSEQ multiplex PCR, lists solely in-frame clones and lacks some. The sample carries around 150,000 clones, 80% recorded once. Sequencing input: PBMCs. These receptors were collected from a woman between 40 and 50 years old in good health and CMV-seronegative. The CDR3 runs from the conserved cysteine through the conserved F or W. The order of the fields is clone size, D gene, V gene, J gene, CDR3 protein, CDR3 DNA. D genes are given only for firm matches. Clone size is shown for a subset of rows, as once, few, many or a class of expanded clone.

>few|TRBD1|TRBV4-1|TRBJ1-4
CASSRTGSQEKLFF
TGCGCCAGCAGCCGGACAGGGAGTCAGGAAAAACTGTTTTTT
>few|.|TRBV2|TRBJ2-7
CASSETPSNGEQYF
TGTGCCAGCAGTGAAACGCCTTCCAACGGTGAGCAGTACTTC
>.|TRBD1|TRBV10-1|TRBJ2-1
CASGTENNEQFF
TGCGCCAGCGGGACAGAAAACAATGAGCAGTTCTTC
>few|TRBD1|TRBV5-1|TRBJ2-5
CASSFQTGVQETQYF
TGCGCCAGCAGCTTCCAGACAGGGGTACAAGAGACCCAGTACTTC
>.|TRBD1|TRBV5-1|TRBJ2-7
CASSPGQEPYEQYF
TGCGCCAGCAGCCCAGGACAGGAGCCATACGAGCAGTACTTC
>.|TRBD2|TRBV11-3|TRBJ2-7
CASSLVAGSEQYF
TGTGCCAGCAGCTTAGTAGCGGGCTCCGAGCAGTACTTC
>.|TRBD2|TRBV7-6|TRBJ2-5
CASRGGVSPQETQYF
TGTGCCAGCCGTGGGGGGGTTTCCCCTCAAGAGACCCAGTACTTC
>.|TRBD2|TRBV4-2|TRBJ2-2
CASRGEREGSGELFF
TGTGCCAGCAGAGGGGAGCGGGAGGGGTCCGGGGAGCTGTTTTTT
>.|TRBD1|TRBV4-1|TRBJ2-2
CASSQAMTGRATGELFF
TGCGCCAGCAGCCAAGCTATGACAGGGCGGGCCACCGGGGAGCTGTTTTTT
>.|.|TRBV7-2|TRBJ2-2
CASSLVGRNTGELFF
TGTGCCAGCAGCTTAGTGGGGAGAAACACCGGGGAGCTGTTTTTT
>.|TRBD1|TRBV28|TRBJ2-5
CASSDNDRVRTQYF
TGTGCCAGCAGTGACAACGACAGGGTACGGACCCAGTACTTC
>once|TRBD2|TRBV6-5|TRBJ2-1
CASSYALAGHNEQFF
TGTGCCAGCAGTTACGCACTAGCGGGACACAATGAGCAGTTCTTC
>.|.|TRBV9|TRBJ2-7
CASSVGIGDWSYEQYF
TGTGCCAGCAGCGTAGGGATCGGGGATTGGTCCTACGAGCAGTACTTC
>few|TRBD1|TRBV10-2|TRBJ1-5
CASRTGAHQPQHF
TGTGCCAGTCGGACAGGGGCGCATCAGCCCCAGCATTTT
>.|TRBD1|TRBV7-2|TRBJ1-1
CASSATGGTEAFF
TGTGCCAGCAGCGCAACAGGGGGCACTGAAGCTTTCTTT
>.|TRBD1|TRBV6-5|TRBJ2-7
CASSKTGESSYEQYF
TGTGCCAGCAGTAAAACAGGGGAGAGCTCCTACGAGCAGTACTTC
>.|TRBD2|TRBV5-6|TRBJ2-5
CASSHGTSGGETQYF
TGTGCCAGCAGCCATGGGACTAGCGGGGGTGAGACCCAGTACTTC
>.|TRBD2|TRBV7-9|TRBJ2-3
CAMKVAGVDTQYF
TGTGCCATGAAGGTAGCGGGAGTGGATACGCAGTATTTT
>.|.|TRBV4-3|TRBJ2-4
CASSQGSSQYF
TGCGCCAGCAGCCAAGGGAGCAGTCAGTACTTC
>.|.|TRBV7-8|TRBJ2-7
CASSLATDTYEQYF
TGTGCCAGCAGCTTGGCGACGGACACCTACGAGCAGTACTTC
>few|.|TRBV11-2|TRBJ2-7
CASSLSVSRRDYEQYF
TGTGCCAGCAGCTTATCAGTATCAAGGCGGGACTACGAGCAGTACTTC
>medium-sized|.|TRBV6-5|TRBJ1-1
CASSYQNQWTEAFF
TGTGCCAGCAGTTATCAAAATCAGTGGACTGAAGCTTTCTTT
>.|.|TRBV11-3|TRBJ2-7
CASSLVPHHEQYF
TGTGCCAGCAGCTTAGTCCCCCATCACGAGCAGTACTTC
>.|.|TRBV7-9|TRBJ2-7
CSSSLPLSGGSSYEQYF
TGTTCCAGCAGCTTGCCCTTAAGTGGAGGAAGCTCCTACGAGCAGTACTTC
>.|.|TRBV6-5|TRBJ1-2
CASRGSGGYTF
TGTGCCAGTCGCGGGTCTGGGGGCTACACCTTC
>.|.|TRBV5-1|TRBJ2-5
CASSRGGPQETQYF
TGCGCCAGCAGTAGGGGGGGCCCCCAAGAGACCCAGTACTTC
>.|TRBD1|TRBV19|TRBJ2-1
CASSIGQGRNEQFF
TGTGCCAGTAGTATCGGACAGGGCAGGAATGAGCAGTTCTTC
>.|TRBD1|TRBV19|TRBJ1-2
CASSIDGSWDSSFGGYTF
TGTGCCAGTAGTATAGATGGGAGCTGGGACAGCTCGTTCGGAGGCTACACCTTC